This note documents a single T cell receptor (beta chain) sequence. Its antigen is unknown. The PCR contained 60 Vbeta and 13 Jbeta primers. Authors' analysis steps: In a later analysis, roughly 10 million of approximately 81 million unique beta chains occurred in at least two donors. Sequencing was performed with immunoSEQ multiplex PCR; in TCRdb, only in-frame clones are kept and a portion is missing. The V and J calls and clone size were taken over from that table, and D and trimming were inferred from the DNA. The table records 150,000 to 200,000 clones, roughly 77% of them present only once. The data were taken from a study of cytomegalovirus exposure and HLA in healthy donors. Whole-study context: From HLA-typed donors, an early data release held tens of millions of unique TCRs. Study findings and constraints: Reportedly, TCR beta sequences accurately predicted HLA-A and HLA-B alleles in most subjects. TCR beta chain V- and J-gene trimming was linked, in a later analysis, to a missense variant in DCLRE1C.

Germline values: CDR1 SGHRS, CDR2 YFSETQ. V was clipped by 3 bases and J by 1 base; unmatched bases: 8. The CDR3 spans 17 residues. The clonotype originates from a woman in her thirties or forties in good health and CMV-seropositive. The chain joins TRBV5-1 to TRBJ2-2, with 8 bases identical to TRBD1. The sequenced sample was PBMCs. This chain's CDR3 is CASSSSPGTGNTGELFF. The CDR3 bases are TGCGCCAGCAGCTCCTCCCCCGGGACAGGGAACACCGGGGAGCTGTTTTTT.